This T cell receptor (beta chain) was identified in a study of early T cells in non-severe SARS-CoV-2 infection. Whole-study context: Bulk RNA isolated from unsorted whole blood underwent sequencing; chains were not paired.

Overall study results and limits: There was a bias toward anti-spike CD8 responses in VDJdb matching, which missed private and CD4 specificities.

This clonotype is labeled as medium-sized. Its antigen is currently unknown. In the library, individual cDNA molecules carried attached unique molecular identifiers. One entry per CDR3 protein, called by TCRdb with MiXCR from the 5' RACE reads. The top ten clones hold around 7.3% of a sample with 15,000 to 25,000 distinct CDR3 sequences, about 4.2% of them seen once. This clonotype was sampled from an adult who was a healthcare worker with PCR-confirmed SARS-CoV-2 infection or an uninfected control (not recorded which). Sequencing was performed on whole blood.

In nucleotides, the CDR3 is TGTGCCAGCAGTTACGCATTTCCACGGGCACCCCTCCACTTT. It is translated as CASSYAFPRAPLHF. The gene calls are TRBV12-3 or TRBV12-4 and TRBJ1-6; D is unresolved. The CDR3 totals 14 residues. The germline V and J ends were trimmed by 4 bases and 11 bases, with 15 bases remaining between them.